The clone carrying this T cell receptor (beta chain) was picked up many times. The antigen is not known. Ten milliliters of peripheral blood were drawn from each donor into EDTA-treated tubes. Per sample, a minimum of 6 million PBMCs were isolated. A second about 6 to 12 cycle PCR used barcoded and J-beta primers. TCRdb reprocessed the 5' RACE reads via MiXCR and lists one record per CDR3 protein. Among fewer than 900,000 distinct CDR3 sequences listed, roughly 45% were seen once. Germline trimming cut 2 bases from V and 4 bases from J; bases unmatched to any gene: 11. Looked up from germline, CDR1 is DFQATT and CDR2 is SNEGSKA (reference sequence). This CDR3 has 18 residues. This record belongs to a study of blood T cells in healthy people across ages. Study in general: In model experiments, template switching was able to capture about one barcoded beta molecule for every two T cells that were present. Study-wide results and caveats: As age increased, TCR beta diversity per million T cells fell in a roughly linear fashion.

This TCR derives from an older woman in good health. The sequencing input was blood. The rearrangement joins TRBV20-1 to TRBJ2-6; 10 nucleotides agree with TRBD1. This chain's CDR3 is CSARRGDRGVPGANVLTF. In nucleotides, the CDR3 is TGCAGTGCTAGACGTGGGGACAGGGGTGTACCCGGGGCCAACGTCCTGACTTTC.